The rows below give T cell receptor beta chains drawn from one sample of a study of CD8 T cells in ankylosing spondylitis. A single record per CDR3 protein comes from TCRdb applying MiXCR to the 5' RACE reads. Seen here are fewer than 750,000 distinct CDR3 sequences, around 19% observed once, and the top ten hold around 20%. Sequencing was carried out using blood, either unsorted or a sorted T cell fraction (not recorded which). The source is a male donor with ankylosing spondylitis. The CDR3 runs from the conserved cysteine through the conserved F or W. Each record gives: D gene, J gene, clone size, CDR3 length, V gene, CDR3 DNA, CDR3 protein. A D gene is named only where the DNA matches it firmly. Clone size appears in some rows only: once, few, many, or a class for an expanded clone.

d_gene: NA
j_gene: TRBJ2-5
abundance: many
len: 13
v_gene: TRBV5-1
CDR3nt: TGTGCCAGCAGTTTAGGCGGAAAAGAGACCCAGTACTTC
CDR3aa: CASSLGGKETQYF

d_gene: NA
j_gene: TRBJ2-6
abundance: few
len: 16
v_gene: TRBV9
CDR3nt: TGTGCCAGCAGCGCACCCACGGGGTCTGGGGCCAACGTCCTGACTTTC
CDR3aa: CASSAPTGSGANVLTF

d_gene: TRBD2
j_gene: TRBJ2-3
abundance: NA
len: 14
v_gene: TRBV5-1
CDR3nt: TGCGCCAGCAGCACCGGGACTAGACCCGATACGCAGTATTTT
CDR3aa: CASSTGTRPDTQYF

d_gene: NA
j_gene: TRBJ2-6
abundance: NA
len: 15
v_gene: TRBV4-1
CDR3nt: TGCGCCAGCAGCCAAGATCGTTTTGGGGCCAACGTCCTGACTTTC
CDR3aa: CASSQDRFGANVLTF

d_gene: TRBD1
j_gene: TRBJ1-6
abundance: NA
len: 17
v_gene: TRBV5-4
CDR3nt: TGTGCCAGCAGCTGGGACGGGTGGACAGGGGACAATTCACCCCTCCACTTT
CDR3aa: CASSWDGWTGDNSPLHF

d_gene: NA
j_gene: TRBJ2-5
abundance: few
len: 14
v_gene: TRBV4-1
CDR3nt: TGCGCCAGCAGCCAGTCTCGTAGTGGAGAGACCCAGTACTTC
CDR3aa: CASSQSRSGETQYF

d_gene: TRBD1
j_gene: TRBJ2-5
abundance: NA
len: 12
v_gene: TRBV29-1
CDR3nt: TGCAGCGCCCATAGGGACAGCGAGACCCAGTACTTC
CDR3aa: CSAHRDSETQYF

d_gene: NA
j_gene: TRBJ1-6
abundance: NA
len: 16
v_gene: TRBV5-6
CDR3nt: TGTGCCAGCAGCTGGAGGGTCGCAGGGGCCTACTCACCCCTCCACTTT
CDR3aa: CASSWRVAGAYSPLHF

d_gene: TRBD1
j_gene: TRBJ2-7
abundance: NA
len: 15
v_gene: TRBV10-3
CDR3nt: TGTGCCATCAGTGAGGCCGGGACAGAAGCCTACGAGCAGTACTTC
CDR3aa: CAISEAGTEAYEQYF

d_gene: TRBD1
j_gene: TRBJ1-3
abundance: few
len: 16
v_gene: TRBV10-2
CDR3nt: TGCGCCAGCAGTTGGACAGGGAGGTCCGCTGGAAACACCATATATTTT
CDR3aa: CASSWTGRSAGNTIYF